Following are 5 T cell receptor beta chains from one sample sequenced in a study of T cell responses to AZD1222 COVID-19 vaccine. Assay: immunoSEQ multiplex PCR; the TCRdb copy retains only in-frame clones and omits some. The sample lists about 140,000 clones; about 90% were seen once. This material consisted of peripheral blood, taken 28 days after the second dose of the MenACWY control vaccine. These receptors were taken from an adult who received the MenACWY meningococcal vaccine as a control.

This chain uses TRBV4-3 with TRBJ1-1, with D unclear. Per germline, CDR1 LGHNA and CDR2 YSLEER. Trimming left V 0 bases short and J 1 base short, with 6 bases between. The CDR3 is 14 amino acids. CDR3 loop: CASSQDRQNTEAFF. The DNA of the CDR3 is TGCGCCAGCAGCCAAGATCGGCAGAACACTGAAGCTTTCTTT.

J is TRBJ1-1 and V is TRBV7-8, with D possibly TRBD1 on 6 matching bases. The CDR3 consists of 13 residues. Looked up from germline, CDR1 is SGHVS and CDR2 is FQNEAQ. V lost 5 bases to trimming and J lost 1 base, with 8 bases between them. As DNA, the CDR3 is TGTGCCAGCAGCCGGACAGAGAACACTGAAGCTTTCTTT. Protein sequence: CASSRTENTEAFF.

The chain combines TRBV5-1 with TRBJ1-4, with 7 bases that match TRBD1. V lost 2 bases, J lost 6 bases, and 4 bases stayed unmatched. Per the germline V gene, CDR1 is SGHRS and CDR2 is YFSETQ. This CDR3 is 14 amino acids long. In DNA, the CDR3 is TGCGCCAGCAGCTTTATTACAGGGGATGAAAAACTGTTTTTT. It codes for CASSFITGDEKLFF.

V is TRBV10-3 and J is TRBJ1-5; D not resolved. The germline V and J ends were trimmed by 0 bases and 6 bases, with 6 bases remaining between them. Germline V gene sequence: CDR1 ENHRY, CDR2 SYGVKD. The CDR3 length is 13 residues. In DNA form, the CDR3 reads TGTGCCATCAGTGAGTCGACGGTTCAGCCCCAGCATTTT. Translation gives CAISESTVQPQHF.

V is TRBV11-2 and J is TRBJ2-7; D ambiguous. V was trimmed by 2 bases and J by 2 bases, leaving 10 bases between them. Germline V gene lookup returns CDR1 SGHAT and CDR2 FQNNGV. This CDR3 has 14 residues. The CDR3, as DNA: TGTGCCAGCAGCTTAATCGAAACCACCTACGAGCAGTACTTC. Its protein product is CASSLIETTYEQYF.